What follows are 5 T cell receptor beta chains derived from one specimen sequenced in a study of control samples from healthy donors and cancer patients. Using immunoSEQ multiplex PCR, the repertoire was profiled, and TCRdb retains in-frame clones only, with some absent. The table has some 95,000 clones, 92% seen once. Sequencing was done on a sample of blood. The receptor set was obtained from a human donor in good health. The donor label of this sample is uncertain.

CDR3 nucleotides: TGTGCCAGCCGGACCGCCAATCAGCCCCAGCATTTT. It encodes CASRTANQPQHF. The gene calls are TRBV27 and TRBJ1-5; no clear D. Per the germline V gene, CDR1 is MNHEY and CDR2 is SMNVEV (reference sequence). CDR3 length: 12 amino acids. V was shortened by 8 bases and J by 3 bases, with 8 bases between the two germline ends.

CDR3 nucleotides: TGTGCCAGCAGCTTAGGAATGGGGGGGCCGAACAATGAGCAGTTCTTC. As protein: CASSLGMGGPNNEQFF. V gene TRBV7-2 combines with J gene TRBJ2-1; tentative D call: TRBD2 (7 bases). Trimming removed 1 base from V and 5 bases from J, with 15 bases in between. CDR3 length: 16 amino acids. Germline CDR1 and CDR2: SGHTA and FQGNSA.

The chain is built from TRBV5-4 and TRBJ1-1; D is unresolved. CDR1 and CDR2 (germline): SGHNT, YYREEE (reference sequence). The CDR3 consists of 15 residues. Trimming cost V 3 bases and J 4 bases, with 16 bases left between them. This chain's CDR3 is CASSSGGPALTEAFF. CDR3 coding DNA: TGTGCCAGCAGCTCGGGAGGTCCCGCGCTCACTGAAGCTTTCTTT.

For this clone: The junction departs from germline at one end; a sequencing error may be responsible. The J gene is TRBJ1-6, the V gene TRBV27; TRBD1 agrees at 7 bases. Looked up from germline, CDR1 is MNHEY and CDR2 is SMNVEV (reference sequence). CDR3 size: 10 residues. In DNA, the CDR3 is TGTGCCAGCAGTCCCGGGACAGCATCATTT. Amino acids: CASSPGTASF.

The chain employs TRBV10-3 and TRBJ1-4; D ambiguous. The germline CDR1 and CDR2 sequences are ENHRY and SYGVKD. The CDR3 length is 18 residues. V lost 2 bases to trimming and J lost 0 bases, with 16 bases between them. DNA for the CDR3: TGTGCCATCAGTGAGATTTTTGGTCCAAGTCCAACTAATGAAAAACTGTTTTTT. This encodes CAISEIFGPSPTNEKLFF.